This TCR beta chain originates from a study of CXCR3-negative and CXCR3-positive naive CD8 T cells. Findings and caveats of the study: CXCR3-positive naive cells carried more hydrophobic TRB CDR3s than CXCR3-negative ones.

Naive CD8+ T cells had a CD45RO-CCR7+CD27+CD95- phenotype. This CDR3 has 15 amino acids. CDR1 is SQVTM, CDR2 ANQGSEA, per germline. A word on this clonotype: The antigen remains undetermined.

The libraries of TRB cDNA were constructed through 5' RACE using UMI labels. TCRdb reprocessed the 5' RACE reads and reports one entry per CDR3 protein, with no DNA. Its clone listing holds 23,000 or so distinct CDR3 sequences. The gene calls are TRBV29-1 and TRBJ2-5; the TRBD2 assignment by TCRdb is unverifiable without DNA. Sequences were obtained from naive CXCR3- CD8+ T cells from blood. Subset of the sample: CD45RO-CCR7+CD27+CD95- naive CD8+ T cells lacking CXCR3 (TNR3-). This receptor was obtained from a human donor in good health. Some clones in this sample may be carry-over from other donors' samples. This CDR3 is CSVEEDGRDVETQYF.